The entry below gives a single T cell receptor (beta chain) sequence along with its context. The antigen is not known. With 4 bases clipped from V and 1 base from J, the junction kept 2 bases outside the gene matches. The CDR3 is made up of 16 amino acids. Germline assignment: CDR1 SGHNT and CDR2 YYREEE (reference sequence). The data stem from a study of vaccination and CD4 T cells after COVID-19. Points from the study as a whole: The study found median SARS-CoV-2-reactive clonotypes rising from around 20 to 38, not significantly. In convalescent patients, 304 of 307 vaccine-specific clones were mono-reactive for SARS-CoV-2 spike.

Treatment described: roughly 11-day PBMC culture with coronavirus spike peptide pools or control peptides (ViraFEST assay). It was after more than 9 days of culture that CD4+ T cells were isolated by negative selection. Cultured CD4+ T-cell DNA underwent Oncomine TCR Beta short-read sequencing. Cultured CD4+ T cells were the source of extracted genomic DNA. TCRdb reprocessed the PCR reads with MiXCR, giving one entry per CDR3 protein. The table has some 21,000 distinct CDR3 sequences, 60% seen once. This clonotype originated in a human donor who received a COVID-19 vaccine. This sample comprised CD4+ T cells from blood, cultured in vitro, obtained after SARS-CoV-2 vaccination. The rearrangement uses TRBV5-4 and TRBJ2-3; 14 nucleotides match TRBD2. The CDR3 loop reads CASSPTSGGGTDTQYF. DNA of the CDR3: TGTGCCAGCAGCCCGACTAGCGGGGGGGGCACAGATACGCAGTATTTT.